These T cell receptor beta chains were read from a single sample in a study of CD8 T cells in ankylosing spondylitis. TCRdb analysed the 5' RACE reads with MiXCR anew, one entry per CDR3 protein. The profile shows about 210,000 distinct CDR3 sequences, about 7% of them singletons. The specimen was blood, either unsorted or a sorted T cell fraction (not recorded which). The receptors stem from a male donor with ankylosing spondylitis. CDR3s include the opening cysteine and the closing phenylalanine or tryptophan. Fields, in order: J gene, D gene, V gene, clone size, CDR3 DNA, CDR3 protein. D genes are given only for firm matches. Part of the rows lack a size; the others show once, few, many or a class for expanded clones.

J gene: TRBJ1-2
D gene: .
V gene: TRBV20-1
clone size: many
CDR3 DNA: TGCAGTGCTAAGGACGGAGTCTATGGCTACACCTTC
CDR3 protein: CSAKDGVYGYTF

J gene: TRBJ1-2
D gene: TRBD1
V gene: TRBV29-1
clone size: .
CDR3 DNA: TGCAGCGTCCGCGGACAGGATAACTATGGCTACACCTTC
CDR3 protein: CSVRGQDNYGYTF

J gene: TRBJ2-1
D gene: .
V gene: TRBV7-9
clone size: few
CDR3 DNA: TGTGCCAGCAGTCACGGGACTCTTGAGCAGTTCTTC
CDR3 protein: CASSHGTLEQFF

J gene: TRBJ2-5
D gene: .
V gene: TRBV30
clone size: few
CDR3 DNA: TGTGCCTGGAGTGACTACCCAGGGGGGCCACAAGAGACCCAGTACTTC
CDR3 protein: CAWSDYPGGPQETQYF

J gene: TRBJ2-1
D gene: .
V gene: TRBV7-9
clone size: many
CDR3 DNA: TGTGCCAGCAGCTCCCCCTGGGGGCACAATGAGCAGTTCTTC
CDR3 protein: CASSSPWGHNEQFF

J gene: TRBJ2-7
D gene: .
V gene: TRBV7-2
clone size: many
CDR3 DNA: TGTGCCAGCAGCTACTACGGCGACTACGAGCAGTACTTC
CDR3 protein: CASSYYGDYEQYF

J gene: TRBJ2-7
D gene: .
V gene: TRBV5-5
clone size: .
CDR3 DNA: TGTGCCAGCAGCATGGGCGGTGGAGGCTACGAGCAGTACTTC
CDR3 protein: CASSMGGGGYEQYF

J gene: TRBJ1-5
D gene: .
V gene: TRBV4-2
clone size: many
CDR3 DNA: TGTGCCAGCAGCCAGGCCAGCGCGGTGGAGCCCCAGCATTTT
CDR3 protein: CASSQASAVEPQHF

J gene: TRBJ2-1
D gene: TRBD2
V gene: TRBV25-1
clone size: many
CDR3 DNA: TGTGCCAGCAGTGAATATCTCCCTAGCGGGAGGGCTAAAAATGAGCAGTTCTTC
CDR3 protein: CASSEYLPSGRAKNEQFF

J gene: TRBJ2-1
D gene: .
V gene: TRBV27
clone size: few
CDR3 DNA: TGTGCCAGCGGTCCGGGACTGGGACCCGTTGAGCAGTTCTTC
CDR3 protein: CASGPGLGPVEQFF

J gene: TRBJ1-6
D gene: .
V gene: TRBV9
clone size: many
CDR3 DNA: TGTGCCAGCAGCGTAGGGGGGAATTCACCCCTCCACTTT
CDR3 protein: CASSVGGNSPLHF

J gene: TRBJ1-2
D gene: .
V gene: TRBV15
clone size: many
CDR3 DNA: TGTGCCACCTCGAGGGGAGTTATTACTAACTATGGCTACACCTTC
CDR3 protein: CATSRGVITNYGYTF

J gene: TRBJ1-1
D gene: .
V gene: TRBV6-1
clone size: .
CDR3 DNA: TGTGCCAGCAGCCCCGGGACAACGAAGTTTATTGAAGCTTTCTTT
CDR3 protein: CASSPGTTKFIEAFF

J gene: TRBJ2-1
D gene: .
V gene: TRBV7-2
clone size: many
CDR3 DNA: TGTGCCAGCAGCTTAGTGTCCCAGGGGAGGCACAATGAGCAGTTCTTC
CDR3 protein: CASSLVSQGRHNEQFF

J gene: TRBJ2-1
D gene: .
V gene: TRBV7-3
clone size: few
CDR3 DNA: TGTGCCAGCAACCCACAGGGTTCCAATGAGCAGTTCTTC
CDR3 protein: CASNPQGSNEQFF

J gene: TRBJ2-7
D gene: TRBD2
V gene: TRBV6-1
clone size: many
CDR3 DNA: TGTGCCAGCACCGGACTAGCTGCCTCCTACGAGCAGTACTTC
CDR3 protein: CASTGLAASYEQYF

J gene: TRBJ2-7
D gene: TRBD1
V gene: TRBV30
clone size: few
CDR3 DNA: TGTGCCTGGGAACAAGACAGGGGCTACGAGCAGTACTTC
CDR3 protein: CAWEQDRGYEQYF

J gene: TRBJ2-3
D gene: .
V gene: TRBV5-1
clone size: many
CDR3 DNA: TGCGCCAGCAGCTTGGCCCGAGGGGCCATAGGCGGAGATACGCAGTATTTT
CDR3 protein: CASSLARGAIGGDTQYF

J gene: TRBJ2-7
D gene: .
V gene: TRBV7-9
clone size: many
CDR3 DNA: TGTGCCAGCAGCTCGGACAGCCACGAGCAGTACTTC
CDR3 protein: CASSSDSHEQYF

J gene: TRBJ2-7
D gene: .
V gene: TRBV4-3
clone size: many
CDR3 DNA: TGCGCCAGCAGCCAAGACTTCGGGGGCTTTTCCTACGAGCAGTACTTC
CDR3 protein: CASSQDFGGFSYEQYF

J gene: TRBJ2-1
D gene: TRBD1
V gene: TRBV4-2
clone size: many
CDR3 DNA: TGTGCCAGCAGCCCATTAGACAGGGGCTATGAGCAGTTCTTC
CDR3 protein: CASSPLDRGYEQFF

J gene: TRBJ2-3
D gene: .
V gene: TRBV4-1
clone size: .
CDR3 DNA: TGCGCCAGCAGCCATCCTCTCGAGGGGACCTTCACAGATACGCAGTATTTT
CDR3 protein: CASSHPLEGTFTDTQYF

J gene: TRBJ1-2
D gene: .
V gene: TRBV7-9
clone size: many
CDR3 DNA: TGTGCCAGCAGCGCTGGGACGGCCTACTATGGCTACACCTTC
CDR3 protein: CASSAGTAYYGYTF

J gene: TRBJ1-5
D gene: .
V gene: TRBV28
clone size: many
CDR3 DNA: TGTGCCAGCAGTTGGGGGACGCACGGTTTAAGGCAGCCCCAGCATTTT
CDR3 protein: CASSWGTHGLRQPQHF

J gene: TRBJ2-1
D gene: .
V gene: TRBV5-6
clone size: .
CDR3 DNA: TGTGCCAGCAGCTGGGGGGGCGTGGTTGTGCAGTTCTTC
CDR3 protein: CASSWGGVVVQFF

J gene: TRBJ2-7
D gene: .
V gene: TRBV5-1
clone size: many
CDR3 DNA: TGCGCCAGCAGCTTGGGAAGTGTGGATGAGCAGTACTTC
CDR3 protein: CASSLGSVDEQYF

J gene: TRBJ2-7
D gene: TRBD2
V gene: TRBV20-1
clone size: many
CDR3 DNA: TGCAGTGCTAGAGGGGCGGGGGGGGACTACGAGCAGTACTTC
CDR3 protein: CSARGAGGDYEQYF

J gene: TRBJ2-1
D gene: .
V gene: TRBV7-9
clone size: many
CDR3 DNA: TGTGCCAGCAGCCTCCCGGGGTTAGCGGACGGCAATGAGCAGTTCTTC
CDR3 protein: CASSLPGLADGNEQFF